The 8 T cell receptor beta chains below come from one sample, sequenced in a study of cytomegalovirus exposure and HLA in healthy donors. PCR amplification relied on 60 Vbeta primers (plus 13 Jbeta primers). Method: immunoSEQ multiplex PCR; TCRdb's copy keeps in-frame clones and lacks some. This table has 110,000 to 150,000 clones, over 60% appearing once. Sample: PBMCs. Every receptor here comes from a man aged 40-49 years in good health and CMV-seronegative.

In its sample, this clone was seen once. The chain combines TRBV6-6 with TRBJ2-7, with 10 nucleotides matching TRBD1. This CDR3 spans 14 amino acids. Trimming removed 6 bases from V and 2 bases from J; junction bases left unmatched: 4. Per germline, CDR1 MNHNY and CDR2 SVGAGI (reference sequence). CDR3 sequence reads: CASRRDRGTYEQYF. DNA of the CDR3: TGTGCCAGCAGACGGGACAGGGGAACCTACGAGCAGTACTTC.

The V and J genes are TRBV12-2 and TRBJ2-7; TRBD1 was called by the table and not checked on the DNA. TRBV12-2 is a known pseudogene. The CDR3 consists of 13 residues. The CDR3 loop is CAPPRDRTYEQYF. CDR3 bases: TGTGCACCCCCCCGGGACAGAACCTACGAGCAGTACTTC.

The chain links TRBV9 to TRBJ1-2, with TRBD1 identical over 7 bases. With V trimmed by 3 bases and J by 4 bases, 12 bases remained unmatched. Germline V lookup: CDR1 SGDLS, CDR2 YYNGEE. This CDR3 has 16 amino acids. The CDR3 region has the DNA TGTGCCAGCAGCGACTCGAGGGGACAGCCAAGCTATGGCTACACCTTC. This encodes CASSDSRGQPSYGYTF.

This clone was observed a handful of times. CDR3 bases: TGTGCCAGTAGAGATAGCGGGAGGTACACAGATACGCAGTATTTT. Amino acids: CASRDSGRYTDTQYF. The V gene is TRBV19, the J gene TRBJ2-3; 10 nucleotides line up with TRBD2. V lost 6 bases and J lost 2; bases outside the gene matches: 5. This CDR3 has 15 residues. Germline lookup yields CDR1 LNHDA and CDR2 SQIVND (reference sequence). Full variable domain (rest looked up from reference TRBV19 and TRBJ2-3): DGGITQSPKYLFRKEGQNVTLSCEQNLNHDAMYWYRQDPGQGLRLIYYSQIVNDFQKGDIAEGYSVSREKKESFPLTVTSAQKNPTAFYLCASRDSGRYTDTQYFGPGTRLTVL.

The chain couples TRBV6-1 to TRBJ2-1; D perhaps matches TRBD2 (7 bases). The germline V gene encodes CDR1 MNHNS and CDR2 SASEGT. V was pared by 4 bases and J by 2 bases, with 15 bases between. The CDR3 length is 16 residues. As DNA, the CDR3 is TGTGCCAGCAGTGGAGAAGGGGGGGCAGCCTACAATGAGCAGTTCTTC. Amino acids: CASSGEGGAAYNEQFF.

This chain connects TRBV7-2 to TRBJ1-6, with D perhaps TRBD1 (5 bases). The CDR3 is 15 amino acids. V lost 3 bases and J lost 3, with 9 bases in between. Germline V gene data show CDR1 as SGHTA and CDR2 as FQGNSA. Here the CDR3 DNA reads TGTGCCAGCAGCTTCTCCAGGGACTATAATTCACCCCTCCACTTT. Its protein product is CASSFSRDYNSPLHF.

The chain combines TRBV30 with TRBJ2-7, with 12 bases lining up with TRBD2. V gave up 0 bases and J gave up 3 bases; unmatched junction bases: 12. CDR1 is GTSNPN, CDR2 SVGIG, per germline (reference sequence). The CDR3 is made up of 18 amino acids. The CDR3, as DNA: TGTGCCTGGAGTGTACTAGCGGGAGGCCTCATTGACATCTACGAGCAGTACTTC. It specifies CAWSVLAGGLIDIYEQYF.

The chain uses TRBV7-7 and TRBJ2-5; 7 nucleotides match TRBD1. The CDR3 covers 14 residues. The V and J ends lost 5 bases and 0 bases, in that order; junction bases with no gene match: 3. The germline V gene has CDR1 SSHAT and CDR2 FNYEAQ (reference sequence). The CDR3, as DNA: TGTGCCAGCAGCCCTGGGACAGACCAAGAGACCCAGTACTTC. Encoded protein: CASSPGTDQETQYF.